This T cell receptor (beta chain) was found in a study of cytomegalovirus exposure and HLA in healthy donors. The V end was cut by 3 bases, the J end by 0 bases, with 14 bases between. CDR3 length: 16 amino acids. Germline V gives CDR1 SGDLS, CDR2 YYNGEE. Study-level findings and limits: Diagnosis of cytomegalovirus status made by the classifier reportedly showed high specificity and sensitivity. Excluded were some V segments that proved indistinguishable, including TRBV6-2 and TRBV6-3.

Note on this clone: Its target is unknown.

The PCR used 60 Vbeta and 13 Jbeta primers. Generated by immunoSEQ multiplex PCR, the TCRdb table keeps only in-frame clones and is missing some. The top ten hold under 7% of the sample, which has around 130,000 clones, approximately 80% seen once. The sequence came from a man aged 18 to 29 in good health and CMV-seropositive. Material: PBMCs. This chain links TRBV9 with TRBJ2-3, with a weak D call TRBD1 (6 bases). The CDR3 reads CASSGNRVVSTDTQYF. The CDR3 bases are TGTGCCAGCAGCGGAAACAGGGTGGTGAGCACAGATACGCAGTATTTT. The full variable domain, rest sourced from reference TRBV9 and TRBJ2-3, is DSGVTQTPKHLITATGQRVTLRCSPRSGDLSVYWYQQSLDQGLQFLIQYYNGEERAKGNILERFSAQQFPDLHSELNLSSLELGDSALYFCASSGNRVVSTDTQYFGPGTRLTVL.